This T cell receptor (beta chain) comes out of a study of shared clonotypes between healthy human individuals. CDR1 SQVTM and CDR2 ANQGSEA come from the germline V gene. CDR3 length: 14 residues. The V end was cut by 4 bases, the J end by 6 bases, with 17 bases between. Libraries were prepared by immunoSEQ multiplex PCR; TCRdb keeps only in-frame clonotypes and omits some of them. The sample lists some 2,100,000 clones; under 97% were seen once. As regards this clone: The antigen remains undetermined.

Study conclusions and caveats: How much donors shared clonotypes was expected to be affected by sequencing depth. Relative to clonotypes present in all four donors, those not shared had lower generation probabilities. Across a handful of donors, naive CD4 shared around 5.4%, naive CD8 approximately 3.5%, memory CD4 over 2%, memory CD8 around 0.36%.

The clonotype originates from a man aged 18-30 years in good health. Specimen: naive CD4+ T cells sorted from blood. Regarding subset: CD45RA+ positively selected. This rearrangement joins TRBV29-1 to TRBJ2-3, with a possible D match to TRBD2 (5 bases). The CDR3 protein is CSVGGRLVADTQYF. The CDR3 DNA reads TGCAGCGTTGGAGGTCGCTTGGTAGCGGATACGCAGTATTTT.